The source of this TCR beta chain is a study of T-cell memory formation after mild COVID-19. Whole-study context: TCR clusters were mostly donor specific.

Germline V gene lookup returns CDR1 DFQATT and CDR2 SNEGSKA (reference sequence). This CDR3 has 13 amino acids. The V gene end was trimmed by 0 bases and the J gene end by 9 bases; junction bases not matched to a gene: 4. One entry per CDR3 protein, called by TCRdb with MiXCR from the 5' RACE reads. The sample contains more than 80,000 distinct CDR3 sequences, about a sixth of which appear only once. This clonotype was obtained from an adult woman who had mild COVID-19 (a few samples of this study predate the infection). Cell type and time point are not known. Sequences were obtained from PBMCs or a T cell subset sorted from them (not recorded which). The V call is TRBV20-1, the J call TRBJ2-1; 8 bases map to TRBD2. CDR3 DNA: TGCAGTGCTAGAGATTGGACTAGCACTGAGCAGTTCTTC. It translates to CSARDWTSTEQFF.